Each of the 31 T cell receptor beta chains below was sequenced from the same sample in a study of OX40 agonist ivuxolimab in advanced cancers. TCRdb keeps only in-frame clones here, not all; method: immunoSEQ multiplex PCR. Seen here are tens of thousands of clones, roughly nine tenths observed once, and the top ten hold 1.1%. The specimen comprised CD4+ or CD8+ T cells sorted from blood, sampled in a trial of the OX40 agonist ivuxolimab. These receptors were obtained from an adult with an advanced solid tumor such as melanoma, head and neck, liver or kidney cancer.

The chain combines TRBV2 with TRBJ2-5; the D is unclear. Germline assignment: CDR1 SNHLY and CDR2 FYNNEI. The CDR3 covers 13 residues. Trimming stripped 5 bases from V and 5 bases from J, with 12 bases between. CDR3 amino acids: CASSPTVGETQYF. CDR3 coding DNA: TGTGCCAGCAGTCCTACAGTGGGCGAGACCCAGTACTTC.

This clone was seen a handful of times. The rearrangement links TRBV7-8 to TRBJ2-7; D gene ambiguous. The CDR3 extends over 16 amino acids. V lost 5 bases and J lost 2, with 19 bases in between. The germline CDR1 and CDR2 sequences are SGHVS and FQNEAQ. DNA of the CDR3: TGTGCCAGCAGCCGCCTGGCCTCGGCCGGGCCCTACGAGCAGTACTTC. The encoded protein is CASSRLASAGPYEQYF.

V gene TRBV11-2 combines with J gene TRBJ2-5; possibly TRBD1 for D (6 bases). Trimming cost V 6 bases and J 3 bases, with 14 bases left between them. This CDR3 has 14 amino acids. Germline CDR1 and CDR2: SGHAT and FQNNGV. CDR3 nucleotide sequence: TGTGCCAGCAGTCCCGGGACAATCAAAGAGACCCAGTACTTC. This gives the protein CASSPGTIKETQYF.

The V gene is TRBV9, the J gene TRBJ2-4; TRBD1 or TRBD2 may be the D gene (5 bases each). Germline V gene data show CDR1 as SGDLS and CDR2 as YYNGEE. CDR3 size: 17 residues. Trimming took 2 bases from V and 0 from J, leaving 15 bases between them. The CDR3 DNA reads TGTGCCAGCAGCGTGGGACCGAGGATGGTAGCCAAAAACATTCAGTACTTC. It yields the protein CASSVGPRMVAKNIQYF. The variable domain in full, with the rest retrieved from reference TRBV9 and TRBJ2-4, is DSGVTQTPKHLITATGQRVTLRCSPRSGDLSVYWYQQSLDQGLQFLIQYYNGEERAKGNILERFSAQQFPDLHSELNLSSLELGDSALYFCASSVGPRMVAKNIQYFGAGTRLSVL.

This clone was seen just once. This sequence joins TRBV18 and TRBJ2-7; TRBD1 aligns across 9 bases. The CDR3 covers 13 residues. CDR1 KGHSH and CDR2 LQKENI come from the germline V gene. The junction had 5 bases not matched to a gene; V was cut back by 5 bases and J by 6 bases. The CDR3 DNA reads as TGTGCCAGCTCATCATCGACAGGGGGCGAGCAGTACTTC. Its translation: CASSSSTGGEQYF. Variable domain in full (rest from reference TRBV18 and TRBJ2-7): NAGVMQNPRHLVRRRGQEARLRCSPMKGHSHVYWYRQLPEEGLKFMVYLQKENIIDESGMPKERFSAEFPKEGPSILRIQQVVRGDSAAYFCASSSSTGGEQYFGPGTRLTVT.

The rearrangement links TRBV18 to TRBJ1-3; D might be TRBD1 (6 bases). Germline loops: CDR1 KGHSH, CDR2 LQKENI. This CDR3 is 15 amino acids long. Trimming removed 2 bases at V and 4 bases at J, with 12 bases between. CDR3 sequence reads: CASSPGTSGGNTIYF. CDR3 DNA: TGTGCCAGCTCACCAGGGACATCCGGAGGAAACACCATATATTTT.

V usage is TRBV19 and J usage is TRBJ2-1; TRBD2 is a possible D gene (6 bases). This CDR3 is built from 13 residues. V was pared by 8 bases and J by 5 bases, with 13 bases between. The germline V gene encodes CDR1 LNHDA and CDR2 SQIVND (reference sequence). CDR3 in DNA: TGTGCCAGTGGGGGACTTCGAAACAATGAGCAGTTCTTC. Its protein product is CASGGLRNNEQFF.

The rearrangement uses TRBV6-6 and TRBJ2-7; TRBD2 agrees at 8 bases. The CDR3 is 16 residues long. V was clipped by 2 bases and J by 7 bases; unmatched bases: 13. Germline CDR1 reads MNHNY; CDR2 reads SVGAGI (reference sequence). CDR3 DNA: TGTGCCAGCAGTTACGCAGCGGGCGGGGGGTTAGGGGAGCAGTACTTC. Amino acids: CASSYAAGGGLGEQYF.

The chain joins TRBV5-4 to TRBJ1-4; tentatively, D is TRBD1 (5 bases). The V gene's germline CDR1 is SGHNT and CDR2 YYREEE (reference sequence). V lost 4 bases, J lost 7 bases, and 11 bases lay in between. The CDR3 contains 13 residues. CDR3 nucleotide sequence: TGTGCCAGCAGCCCGGCGGGGGGTGAAAAACTGTTTTTT. Its protein is CASSPAGGEKLFF. The full variable domain, rest sourced from reference TRBV5-4 and TRBJ1-4, is ETGVTQSPTHLIKTRGQQVTLRCSSQSGHNTVSWYQQALGQGPQFIFQYYREEENGRGNFPPRFSGLQFPNYSSELNVNALELDDSALYLCASSPAGGEKLFFGSGTQLSVL.

V and J are TRBV6-1 and TRBJ1-6; unclear D gene. The CDR3 totals 13 residues. The V gene's germline CDR1 is MNHNS and CDR2 SASEGT. Trimming left V 10 bases short and J 4 bases short, with 11 bases between. CDR3 in amino acids: CATSEGYNSPLHF. The CDR3, as DNA: TGTGCCACCTCAGAGGGATATAATTCACCCCTCCACTTT.

As DNA, the CDR3 is TGTGCCAGCAGCTTGGGCCTTAGCGGGGGGGCAGGTAATGAGCAGTTCTTC. Its translation is CASSLGLSGGAGNEQFF. The chain has TRBV5-4 and TRBJ2-1; TRBD2 matches at 11 bases. With 0 bases clipped from V and 7 bases from J, the junction kept 9 bases outside the gene matches. The CDR3 has 17 amino acids. CDR1 SGHNT and CDR2 YYREEE come from the germline V gene (reference sequence).

The CDR3 DNA reads TGTGCCAGTACCACTAACGATCGGGTTGGCGGCTACACCTTC. Its translation: CASTTNDRVGGYTF. The genes are TRBV19 and TRBJ1-2; D uncertain. Germline V gene data show CDR1 as LNHDA and CDR2 as SQIVND (reference sequence). V was shortened by 7 bases and J by 8 bases, with 20 bases between the two germline ends. This CDR3 comprises 14 residues.

The chain recombines TRBV18 with TRBJ2-1; maybe TRBD2 (7 bases). The CDR3 is made up of 15 amino acids. V was cut by 1 base and J by 6 bases, with 13 bases left in between. Germline V gene data show CDR1 as KGHSH and CDR2 as LQKENI. Written as DNA, the CDR3 is TGTGCCAGCTCACCACTGGCGGGGGCATCCAATGAGCAGTTCTTC. As protein: CASSPLAGASNEQFF.

The chain uses TRBV19 and TRBJ1-4, with 7 nucleotides matching TRBD1. In germline, CDR1 is LNHDA, CDR2 SQIVND (reference sequence). This CDR3 region has 13 residues. V shed 5 bases and J 7 bases; nucleotides not matched to a gene: 4. CDR3 amino acids: CASSWNRGEKLFF. The CDR3 region has the DNA TGTGCCAGTAGTTGGAACAGGGGTGAAAAACTGTTTTTT.

The J gene is TRBJ2-1, the V gene TRBV11-2; possibly TRBD2 for D (5 bases). From germline, CDR1 is SGHAT and CDR2 FQNNGV. The ends were cut back, 5 bases at V and 7 bases at J, with 12 bases in the middle. The CDR3 extends over 13 amino acids. The CDR3 here is CASSPFEGNEQFF. The CDR3 coding sequence is TGTGCCAGCAGCCCCTTTGAGGGTAATGAGCAGTTCTTC.

J is TRBJ2-2 and V is TRBV6-1; 7 positions match TRBD1. V trimming: 4 bases; J trimming: 3 bases; junction bases outside the gene matches: 2. The CDR3 consists of 14 residues. Germline CDR1 and CDR2: MNHNS and SASEGT. The CDR3, as DNA: TGTGCCAGCAGTGGGGACAGATACACCGGGGAGCTGTTTTTT. Translating it yields CASSGDRYTGELFF.

This sequence joins TRBV6-1 and TRBJ1-6; 7 positions match TRBD1. This CDR3 is 17 amino acids long. Germline V gives CDR1 MNHNS, CDR2 SASEGT. Trimming took 2 bases from V and 0 from J; bases not matched to a gene: 4. CDR3 sequence (DNA): TGTGCCAGCAGTGAAACGACAGGGAGCTCCTATAATTCACCCCTCCACTTT. Translating it yields CASSETTGSSYNSPLHF.

The gene calls are TRBV2 and TRBJ1-1; D may be TRBD1 (6 bases). CDR1 and CDR2 from the germline V gene are SNHLY and FYNNEI. Between the trimmed V and J ends, which lost 9 bases and 5 bases, there was a span of 16 bases. CDR3 size: 13 residues. The CDR3 is CARNTGTPTEAFF. CDR3 nucleotide sequence: TGTGCCAGGAACACAGGGACGCCAACTGAAGCTTTCTTT.

The chain carries TRBV30 and TRBJ1-1; 11 bases are a match to TRBD1. This CDR3 comprises 14 residues. CDR1 and CDR2 from the germline V gene are GTSNPN and SVGIG (reference sequence). Trimming at V came to 3 bases and at J to 1 base, leaving 1 base not matched to a gene. This CDR3 is CAWRGTGGNTEAFF. CDR3 sequence (DNA): TGTGCCTGGAGGGGGACAGGGGGGAACACTGAAGCTTTCTTT.

The J gene is TRBJ1-4, the V gene TRBV16; the match to TRBD1 covers 9 bases. Germline V CDR1 and CDR2: KGHSY, FQNENV. The ends lost 0 bases at V and 8 bases at J; junction bases unmatched: 7. The CDR3 totals 16 residues. CDR3 in DNA: TGTGCCAGCAGCCAATCTAACAGGGGGCGCGGGGAAAAACTGTTTTTT. It specifies CASSQSNRGRGEKLFF.

The rearrangement uses TRBV30 and TRBJ1-6; D is undetermined. Trimming shortened V by 0 bases and J by 6 bases, and 0 bases separated the two germline ends. CDR1 is GTSNPN and CDR2 is SVGIG in the germline V gene (reference sequence). CDR3 length: 11 amino acids. The CDR3 coding sequence is TGTGCCTGGAGTGTTAATTCACCCCTCCACTTT. As protein: CAWSVNSPLHF.

A single count supports this clone. The chain employs TRBV5-1 and TRBJ2-7, with TRBD1 identical over 8 bases. Per the germline V gene, CDR1 is SGHRS and CDR2 is YFSETQ. The CDR3 is 14 amino acids. The ends lost 4 bases at V and 1 base at J; junction bases unmatched: 4. The CDR3 is CASSRWDRSYEQYF. The CDR3 bases are TGCGCCAGCAGCCGCTGGGACAGGTCCTACGAGCAGTACTTC.

The V call is TRBV2, the J call TRBJ2-1; D gene unclear. This CDR3 is built from 12 residues. Germline CDR1 and CDR2: SNHLY and FYNNEI. Deletions cut 7 bases from V and 2 bases from J, with 6 bases between. CDR3 region: CASTRAYNEQFF. The DNA for the CDR3 is TGTGCCAGCACTAGAGCCTACAATGAGCAGTTCTTC.

The rearrangement uses TRBV11-1 and TRBJ2-2; TRBD2 aligns across 14 bases. Trimming at V came to 5 bases and at J to 2 bases, leaving 7 bases not matched to a gene. The germline gives CDR1 SGHAT, CDR2 FQDESV (reference sequence). The CDR3 extends over 18 amino acids. The CDR3 coding sequence is TGTGCCAGCAGCCAAAGGACTAGCGGGGGGACAAACACCGGGGAGCTGTTTTTT. It is translated as CASSQRTSGGTNTGELFF. Drawing the rest from reference TRBV11-1 and TRBJ2-2, the complete variable domain is EAEVAQSPRYKITEKSQAVAFWCDPISGHATLYWYRQILGQGPELLVQFQDESVVDDSQLPKDRFSAERLKGVDSTLKIQPAELGDSAMYLCASSQRTSGGTNTGELFFGEGSRLTVL.

CDR3 region: CASSQVTGSYSNQPQHF. The CDR3 bases are TGTGCCAGCAGCCAAGTTACAGGGTCATATAGCAATCAGCCCCAGCATTTT. V gene TRBV4-2 combines with J gene TRBJ1-5, with D possibly TRBD1 on 6 matching bases. This CDR3 is built from 17 residues. The germline V and J ends were trimmed by 1 base and 0 bases, with 13 bases remaining between them. Germline CDR1 reads LGHNA; CDR2 reads YNFKEQ.

This clone occurred once. CDR3 in DNA: TGCGCCAGCAGCCAAAGACAGGGTGACTATGGCTACACCTTC. It specifies CASSQRQGDYGYTF. The genes are TRBV4-1 and TRBJ1-2; 7 positions agree with TRBD1. This CDR3 contains 14 residues. Per the germline V gene, CDR1 is MGHRA and CDR2 is YSYEKL. Trimming cost V 2 bases and J 3 bases; bases outside gene matches: 3.

J is TRBJ1-6 and V is TRBV10-3; D unclear. The V gene lost 1 base and the J gene lost 10 bases, with 20 bases spanning the gap. The CDR3 loop spans 17 amino acids. Germline CDR1 ENHRY, CDR2 SYGVKD. In DNA, the CDR3 is TGTGCCATCAGTGAGTTACCTACGAGGGCGAGGGAGTCACCCCTCCACTTT. Its translation: CAISELPTRARESPLHF.

The chain carries TRBV6-5 and TRBJ1-1; D might be TRBD1 (5 bases). CDR1 is MNHEY and CDR2 is SVGAGI in the germline V gene. Trimming stripped 6 bases from V and 4 bases from J, with 12 bases between. The CDR3 contains 13 residues. The CDR3 region is CASSQGRGTEAFF. The CDR3 region has the DNA TGTGCCAGCAGCCAGGGTCGTGGCACTGAAGCTTTCTTT.

This chain connects TRBV7-2 to TRBJ2-1; no definite D call. Trimming left V 0 bases short and J 8 bases short, with 8 bases between. The CDR3 extends over 13 amino acids. The germline V gene encodes CDR1 SGHTA and CDR2 FQGNSA. This chain's CDR3 is CASSLAPTDEQFF. The CDR3 bases are TGTGCCAGCAGCTTAGCGCCGACCGATGAGCAGTTCTTC.

V gene TRBV9 combines with J gene TRBJ2-3, with unresolved D. The CDR3 spans 13 residues. Germline V gene sequence: CDR1 SGDLS, CDR2 YYNGEE. The V end lost 4 bases, the J end lost 2 bases, and 8 bases lay between the germline ends. CDR3 loop: CASSRAPTDTQYF. The CDR3, as DNA: TGTGCCAGCAGCCGAGCCCCCACAGATACGCAGTATTTT.

The V and J genes are TRBV5-4 and TRBJ1-2; possible D gene TRBD1, 5 bases. V gave up 0 bases and J gave up 8 bases, with 11 bases separating them. Germline V lookup: CDR1 SGHNT, CDR2 YYREEE (reference sequence). This CDR3 has 13 amino acids. The CDR3 DNA sequence: TGTGCCAGCAGCTTGGTGGGGCCTAGCGGCTACACCTTC. Translating gives CASSLVGPSGYTF. The full variable domain, in which reference TRBV5-4 and TRBJ1-2 provide the parts outside the CDR3, is ETGVTQSPTHLIKTRGQQVTLRCSSQSGHNTVSWYQQALGQGPQFIFQYYREEENGRGNFPPRFSGLQFPNYSSELNVNALELDDSALYLCASSLVGPSGYTFGSGTRLTVV.